The rows below give T cell receptor beta chains drawn from one sample of a study of T-cell reconstitution after alpha-beta-depleted transplantation in children. TCRdb ran MiXCR on the PCR reads and lists one entry per CDR3 protein. Of about 240,000 distinct CDR3 sequences in the sample, about a quarter are singletons; the top ten hold about 2.6%. The sample was PBMCs, taken before TCRalphabeta/CD19-depleted stem cell transplant. Receptors were obtained from a girl aged 2 to 10 with Fanconi anemia, due to receive a stem cell transplant. CDR3s include the opening cysteine and the closing phenylalanine or tryptophan. The D gene is left open where the match is weak. Clone size is shown for a subset of rows, as once, few, many or a class of expanded clone.

J gene | D gene | V gene | clone size | CDR3 DNA | CDR3 protein
TRBJ2-7 | . | TRBV4-1 | few | TGCGCCAGCAGCCAAAGGATGGAAGGGTTCAGGGACGAGCAGTACTTC | CASSQRMEGFRDEQYF
TRBJ2-3 | . | TRBV9 | . | TGTGCCAGCAGCCCTACTCTTGAAACTAGCACAGATACGCAGTATTTT | CASSPTLETSTDTQYF
TRBJ1-5 | . | TRBV20-1 | once | TGCAGTGCTAGAGCGTTGGGCAACAATCAGCCCCAGCATTTT | CSARALGNNQPQHF
TRBJ2-7 | . | TRBV5-1 | . | TGCGCCAGCGGGACCACCTACGAGCAGTACTTC | CASGTTYEQYF
TRBJ2-1 | . | TRBV5-1 | many | TGCGCCAGCAGACTTACTACTGTAAGAGAGGTCTACAATGAGCAGTTCTTC | CASRLTTVREVYNEQFF
TRBJ2-3 | . | TRBV29-1 | many | TGCAGCGTCGCGTTACGGGACGGATACACAGATACGCAGTATTTT | CSVALRDGYTDTQYF
TRBJ1-5 | . | TRBV20-1 | . | TGCAGTGCTAGAGCTCTTTTGGGCAGCACAAAGTATAGCAATCAGCCCCAGCATTTT | CSARALLGSTKYSNQPQHF
TRBJ2-7 | . | TRBV5-1 | many | TGCGCCAGCAGCTTGGGACGTACAGGGATCTTCTACGAGCAGTACTTC | CASSLGRTGIFYEQYF
TRBJ2-4 | TRBD2 | TRBV6-2/TRBV6-3 | . | TGTGCCAGCAGTTACCCGTCAGCGGGAGAGGCCAAAAACATTCAGTACTTC | CASSYPSAGEAKNIQYF
TRBJ2-7 | TRBD1 | TRBV6-1 | many | TGTGCCAGCAGTGAGGGGGGACAGGGCTACGAGCAGTACTTC | CASSEGGQGYEQYF
TRBJ2-1 | TRBD2 | TRBV20-1 | . | TGCAGTGCAGATAGGACTAGCGGGATGGAGCAGTTCTTC | CSADRTSGMEQFF
TRBJ1-2 | . | TRBV5-1 | . | TGCGCCAGCAGCGAACGACCACAGGGAGAGGTGCGCTACACCTTC | CASSERPQGEVRYTF
TRBJ2-7 | . | TRBV28 | many | TGTGCCAGCAGTTCCCTCGACTATGGGCCTTACGAGCAGTACTTC | CASSSLDYGPYEQYF
TRBJ2-1 | . | TRBV28 | . | TGTGCCAGCAGTCCCCGGGCGATCTACAATGAGCAGTTCTTC | CASSPRAIYNEQFF
TRBJ2-1 | . | TRBV7-2 | many | TGTGCCAGCAGGGACCGATACTCCTCCTACAATGAGCAGTTCTTC | CASRDRYSSYNEQFF
TRBJ2-7 | TRBD2 | TRBV20-1 | . | TGCAGTGCGTCGACTAGCGCCCCGTCCTCCTACGAGCAGTACTTC | CSASTSAPSSYEQYF
TRBJ2-1 | TRBD1 | TRBV6-1 | many | TGTGCCAGCAGTGAAGATGACAGGGTAAGCGGCTACAATGAGCAGTTCTTC | CASSEDDRVSGYNEQFF
TRBJ2-1 | . | TRBV9 | . | TGTGCCAGCAGCGTAGCTCCCCCGCCCTCCTACAATGAGCAGTTCTTC | CASSVAPPPSYNEQFF
TRBJ2-7 | . | TRBV29-1 | few | TGCAGCGTTGGGTCTAGAACCGCCTACGAGCAGTACTTC | CSVGSRTAYEQYF
TRBJ2-1 | . | TRBV6-5 | . | TGTGCCAGCAGTTACACAGCATCGATTCCCTACAATGAGCAGTTCTTC | CASSYTASIPYNEQFF
TRBJ1-5 | . | TRBV20-1 | . | TGCAGTGCTAGAGATCAGTTGTTTTCGGGGGCTGATCATTTGCCCCAGCATTTT | CSARDQLFSGADHLPQHF
TRBJ2-7 | TRBD1 | TRBV12-3/TRBV12-4 | many | TGTGCCAGCAGTTTCGGGACAGGAGCCTACGAGCAGTACTTC | CASSFGTGAYEQYF
TRBJ1-1 | TRBD1 | TRBV29-1 | many | TGCAGCGAGGACAGGGTTGGAGATCCGGCCGAGAACACTGAAGCTTTCTTT | CSEDRVGDPAENTEAFF
TRBJ2-6 | TRBD2 | TRBV29-1 | few | TGCAGCGTGGGACTAGCGACTCTTGGTTCTGGGGCCAACGTCCTGACTTTC | CSVGLATLGSGANVLTF
TRBJ1-5 | . | TRBV20-1 | . | TGCAGTGCTAGAGAGGGAGAGGACTACAATCAGCCCCAGCATTTT | CSAREGEDYNQPQHF
TRBJ1-2 | . | TRBV20-1 | few | TGCAGTGCTCGGTCGGGGGCCCTCTATGGCTACACCTTC | CSARSGALYGYTF
TRBJ1-2 | . | TRBV20-1 | many | TGCAGTGCTAGATCTAGAGGCGGACAGAACTATGGCTACACCTTC | CSARSRGGQNYGYTF
TRBJ1-2 | . | TRBV30 | . | TGTGCCTGGAGAAGCGGGACCGGCTATGGCTACACCTTC | CAWRSGTGYGYTF
TRBJ2-1 | TRBD2 | TRBV20-1 | many | TGCAGTGCTAGACCCCGCAATCTAGCGGATATAAATGAGCAGTTCTTC | CSARPRNLADINEQFF
TRBJ1-5 | . | TRBV20-1 | few | TGCAGTGCTAGGGACATCAATCAGCCCCAGCATTTT | CSARDINQPQHF
TRBJ1-2 | TRBD1 | TRBV29-1 | many | TGCAGCGTATCCGGGACAGCGACCTATGGCTACACCTTC | CSVSGTATYGYTF
TRBJ2-7 | TRBD1 | TRBV20-1 | . | TGCAGTGCTAGAACCGGGACAGAACCCTACGAGCAGTACTTC | CSARTGTEPYEQYF